The rows below give T cell receptor beta chains drawn from one sample of a study of T cell responses to AZD1222 COVID-19 vaccine. Some clones are missing from TCRdb's copy, which holds only in-frame ones; the method was immunoSEQ multiplex PCR. Of around 130,000 clones in the sample, 86% were seen once. Sequenced here: peripheral blood, sampled on day 0 of AZD1222 vaccination. These receptors were taken from an adult in good health. Each CDR3 is given with its conserved first and last residue. Each record gives: J gene, clone size, V gene, D gene, CDR3 protein, CDR3 DNA. D genes are given only for firm matches. Clone size appears in some rows only: once, few, many, or a class for an expanded clone.

j_gene: TRBJ1-1
abundance: -
v_gene: TRBV29-1
d_gene: -
CDR3aa: CSVAGRSTEAFF
CDR3nt: TGCAGCGTTGCGGGACGGAGCACTGAAGCTTTCTTT

j_gene: TRBJ1-6
abundance: -
v_gene: TRBV11-3
d_gene: TRBD1
CDR3aa: CASSRKQGPMSSYNSPLHF
CDR3nt: TGTGCCAGCAGCAGAAAACAGGGGCCTATGAGCTCCTATAATTCACCCCTCCACTTT

j_gene: TRBJ2-7
abundance: once
v_gene: TRBV5-4
d_gene: TRBD1
CDR3aa: CASSTGQGAIYEQYF
CDR3nt: TGTGCCAGCAGCACTGGACAGGGGGCTATATACGAGCAGTACTTC

j_gene: TRBJ2-1
abundance: -
v_gene: TRBV7-3
d_gene: TRBD2
CDR3aa: CASSSLAGENNEQFF
CDR3nt: TGTGCCAGCAGCTCGTTAGCGGGAGAAAACAATGAGCAGTTCTTC

j_gene: TRBJ1-5
abundance: -
v_gene: TRBV27
d_gene: -
CDR3aa: CASSLEYSNQPQHF
CDR3nt: TGTGCCAGCAGTCTTGAATATAGCAATCAGCCCCAGCATTTT

j_gene: TRBJ1-4
abundance: -
v_gene: TRBV5-1
d_gene: TRBD1
CDR3aa: CASRLGTGRTNEKLFF
CDR3nt: TGCGCCAGCAGACTCGGGACAGGACGCACTAATGAAAAACTGTTTTTT

j_gene: TRBJ2-7
abundance: -
v_gene: TRBV4-3
d_gene: TRBD1
CDR3aa: CASSQNRGREQYF
CDR3nt: TGCGCCAGCAGCCAAAACAGGGGAAGGGAGCAGTACTTC

j_gene: TRBJ2-1
abundance: -
v_gene: TRBV6-5
d_gene: -
CDR3aa: CASRSGGPVNEQFF
CDR3nt: TGTGCCAGCAGGTCGGGGGGCCCCGTCAATGAGCAGTTCTTC

j_gene: TRBJ2-7
abundance: -
v_gene: TRBV7-6
d_gene: -
CDR3aa: CASSFGPISSYEQYF
CDR3nt: TGTGCCAGCAGCTTTGGGCCTATCAGCTCCTACGAGCAGTACTTC

j_gene: TRBJ1-2
abundance: -
v_gene: TRBV24-1
d_gene: -
CDR3aa: CAIRGGRQANYGYTF
CDR3nt: TGTGCCATCAGAGGAGGAAGACAGGCTAACTATGGCTACACCTTC

j_gene: TRBJ2-5
abundance: -
v_gene: TRBV18
d_gene: -
CDR3aa: CASSPPGGETQYF
CDR3nt: TGTGCCAGCTCACCACCGGGCGGAGAGACCCAGTACTTC

j_gene: TRBJ1-2
abundance: -
v_gene: TRBV28
d_gene: -
CDR3aa: CASSFLRGNGYTF
CDR3nt: TGTGCCAGCAGTTTTTTGCGAGGGAATGGCTACACCTTC

j_gene: TRBJ2-7
abundance: -
v_gene: TRBV6-5
d_gene: -
CDR3aa: CASSRTEGAREQYF
CDR3nt: TGTGCCAGCAGTCGCACAGAAGGGGCCCGCGAGCAGTACTTC

j_gene: TRBJ2-7
abundance: -
v_gene: TRBV6-5
d_gene: -
CDR3aa: CASRDPYEQYF
CDR3nt: TGTGCCAGCAGGGATCCCTACGAGCAGTACTTC

j_gene: TRBJ2-7
abundance: -
v_gene: TRBV21-1
d_gene: -
CDR3aa: CASSKEAGSYEQYF
CDR3nt: TGTGCCAGCAGCAAAGAAGCGGGGTCCTACGAGCAGTACTTC

j_gene: TRBJ2-7
abundance: -
v_gene: TRBV7-9
d_gene: TRBD2
CDR3aa: CASSETSGRSEQYF
CDR3nt: TGTGCCAGCAGCGAGACTAGCGGGAGAAGCGAGCAGTACTTC

j_gene: TRBJ2-1
abundance: medium-sized
v_gene: TRBV6-4
d_gene: -
CDR3aa: CASSDTEEGAEQFF
CDR3nt: TGTGCCAGCAGTGACACAGAAGAAGGGGCTGAGCAGTTCTTC

j_gene: TRBJ2-1
abundance: -
v_gene: TRBV5-1
d_gene: -
CDR3aa: CASSPTVQGYSNEQFF
CDR3nt: TGCGCCAGCAGCCCGACGGTCCAGGGGTATAGCAATGAGCAGTTCTTC

j_gene: TRBJ2-7
abundance: -
v_gene: TRBV10-1
d_gene: -
CDR3aa: CASRIQGPYEQYF
CDR3nt: TGCGCCAGCAGAATCCAGGGGCCCTACGAGCAGTACTTC

j_gene: TRBJ2-7
abundance: -
v_gene: TRBV11-2
d_gene: TRBD1
CDR3aa: CASSLGVGQGARDEQYF
CDR3nt: TGTGCCAGCAGCTTAGGCGTCGGGCAGGGGGCTCGGGACGAGCAGTACTTC

j_gene: TRBJ2-2
abundance: once
v_gene: TRBV7-2
d_gene: TRBD1
CDR3aa: CASSQGVGGELFF
CDR3nt: TGTGCCAGCAGTCAGGGGGTCGGCGGGGAGCTGTTTTTT

j_gene: TRBJ2-3
abundance: -
v_gene: TRBV15
d_gene: TRBD2
CDR3aa: CATSRASGYTDTQYF
CDR3nt: TGTGCCACCAGCAGAGCTAGCGGATACACAGATACGCAGTATTTT

j_gene: TRBJ1-1
abundance: -
v_gene: TRBV10-2
d_gene: -
CDR3aa: CASRGDQGGEAFF
CDR3nt: TGCGCCAGCAGGGGAGATCAGGGCGGGGAAGCTTTCTTT

j_gene: TRBJ1-2
abundance: -
v_gene: TRBV3-1/TRBV3-2
d_gene: TRBD1
CDR3aa: CASSQVSGGNGYTF
CDR3nt: TGTGCCAGCAGCCAAGTCTCAGGGGGTAATGGCTACACCTTC

j_gene: TRBJ2-3
abundance: -
v_gene: TRBV19
d_gene: TRBD2
CDR3aa: CASSKLPGLAGGLADTQYF
CDR3nt: TGTGCCAGTAGCAAACTCCCGGGACTAGCGGGAGGATTGGCAGATACGCAGTATTTT

j_gene: TRBJ2-2
abundance: many
v_gene: TRBV6-5
d_gene: -
CDR3aa: CASTLTGNTGELFF
CDR3nt: TGTGCCAGCACTCTGACTGGAAACACCGGGGAGCTGTTTTTT

j_gene: TRBJ2-2
abundance: once
v_gene: TRBV12-1
d_gene: -
CDR3aa: CASSPGGYGHTGELFF
CDR3nt: TGTGCCAGCAGCCCGGGGGGCTACGGGCACACCGGGGAGCTGTTTTTT

j_gene: TRBJ1-4
abundance: few
v_gene: TRBV10-3
d_gene: -
CDR3aa: CAISEVQGSNEKLFF
CDR3nt: TGTGCCATCAGTGAGGTACAGGGTTCTAATGAAAAACTGTTTTTT

j_gene: TRBJ1-1
abundance: -
v_gene: TRBV6-6
d_gene: -
CDR3aa: CASRGNSRWNTEAFF
CDR3nt: TGTGCCAGTAGGGGAAACTCGAGGTGGAACACTGAAGCTTTCTTT

j_gene: TRBJ2-1
abundance: -
v_gene: TRBV7-9
d_gene: TRBD1
CDR3aa: CASSHGQGVINEQFF
CDR3nt: TGTGCCAGCAGTCACGGACAGGGGGTTATAAATGAGCAGTTCTTC

j_gene: TRBJ2-7
abundance: -
v_gene: TRBV7-2
d_gene: -
CDR3aa: CASSTRQGLYEQYF
CDR3nt: TGTGCCAGCAGCACCCGACAGGGACTCTACGAGCAGTACTTC

j_gene: TRBJ1-1
abundance: -
v_gene: TRBV10-1
d_gene: -
CDR3aa: CASSNREETEAFF
CDR3nt: TGCGCCAGCAGCAACAGGGAAGAAACTGAAGCTTTCTTT

j_gene: TRBJ2-7
abundance: -
v_gene: TRBV5-8
d_gene: -
CDR3aa: CASSFTLGVYEQYF
CDR3nt: TGTGCCAGCAGCTTCACCCTGGGAGTGTACGAGCAGTACTTC

j_gene: TRBJ2-5
abundance: -
v_gene: TRBV5-1
d_gene: TRBD1
CDR3aa: CASSTAGTGQETQYF
CDR3nt: TGCGCCAGCAGCACCGCCGGGACAGGACAAGAGACCCAGTACTTC

j_gene: TRBJ1-5
abundance: once
v_gene: TRBV7-8
d_gene: -
CDR3aa: CASSPSRDHQPQHF
CDR3nt: TGTGCCAGCAGCCCCAGCAGGGACCATCAGCCCCAGCATTTT

j_gene: TRBJ2-7
abundance: -
v_gene: TRBV6-1
d_gene: -
CDR3aa: CASSEIVAVSYEQYF
CDR3nt: TGTGCCAGCAGTGAAATAGTGGCGGTTTCCTACGAGCAGTACTTC

j_gene: TRBJ2-4
abundance: -
v_gene: TRBV12-3/TRBV12-4
d_gene: TRBD2
CDR3aa: CASSWTSPNIQYF
CDR3nt: TGTGCCAGCAGCTGGACTAGCCCTAACATTCAGTACTTC

j_gene: TRBJ1-1
abundance: -
v_gene: TRBV6-2/TRBV6-3
d_gene: -
CDR3aa: CASSLGFLGEAFF
CDR3nt: TGTGCCAGCAGCCTTGGGTTTTTAGGTGAAGCTTTCTTT

j_gene: TRBJ1-1
abundance: few
v_gene: TRBV9
d_gene: -
CDR3aa: CASSVVGGRTEAFF
CDR3nt: TGTGCCAGCAGCGTAGTTGGGGGCCGCACTGAAGCTTTCTTT

j_gene: TRBJ2-1
abundance: once
v_gene: TRBV7-3
d_gene: -
CDR3aa: CASSLMTYNEQFF
CDR3nt: TGTGCCAGCAGCTTAATGACCTACAATGAGCAGTTCTTC

j_gene: TRBJ1-1
abundance: -
v_gene: TRBV30
d_gene: -
CDR3aa: CAWSVLPAFF
CDR3nt: TGTGCCTGGAGTGTACTTCCAGCTTTCTTT